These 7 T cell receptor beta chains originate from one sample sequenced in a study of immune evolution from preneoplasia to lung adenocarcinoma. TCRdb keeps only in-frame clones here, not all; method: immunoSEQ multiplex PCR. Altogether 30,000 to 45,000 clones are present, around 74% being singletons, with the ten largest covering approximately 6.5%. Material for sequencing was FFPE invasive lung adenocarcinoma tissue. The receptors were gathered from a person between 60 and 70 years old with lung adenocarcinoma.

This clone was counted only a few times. CDR3 sequence reads: CASSFDSPLDGYTF. The CDR3 bases are TGTGCCAGCAGCTTTGACAGTCCCCTCGATGGCTACACCTTC. This chain links TRBV7-9 with TRBJ1-2; D possibly corresponds to TRBD1 (5 bases). Trimming shortened V by 3 bases and J by 6 bases, and 14 bases separated the two germline ends. This CDR3 region has 14 residues. Germline V gives CDR1 SEHNR, CDR2 FQNEAQ (reference sequence). The variable domain in full, completed from reference TRBV7-9 and TRBJ1-2, reads DTGVSQNPRHKITKRGQNVTFRCDPISEHNRLYWYRQTLGQGPEFLTYFQNEAQLEKSRLLSDRFSAERPKGSFSTLEIQRTEQGDSAMYLCASSFDSPLDGYTFGSGTRLTVV.

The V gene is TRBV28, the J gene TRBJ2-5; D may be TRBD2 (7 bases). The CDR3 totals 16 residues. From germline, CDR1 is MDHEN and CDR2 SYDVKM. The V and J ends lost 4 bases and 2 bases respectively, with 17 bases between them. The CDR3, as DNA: TGTGCCAGCAGTTATTTACCAGGGAGGGGGCAAGAGACCCAGTACTTC. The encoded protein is CASSYLPGRGQETQYF.

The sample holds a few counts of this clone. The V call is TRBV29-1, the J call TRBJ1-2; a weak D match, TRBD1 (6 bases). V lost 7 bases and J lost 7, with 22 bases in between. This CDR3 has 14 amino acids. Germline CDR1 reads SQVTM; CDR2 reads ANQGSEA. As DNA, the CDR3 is TGCAGCGCGGTCCTTGGCGGGGGGCGTATTGGCTACACCTTC. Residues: CSAVLGGGRIGYTF.

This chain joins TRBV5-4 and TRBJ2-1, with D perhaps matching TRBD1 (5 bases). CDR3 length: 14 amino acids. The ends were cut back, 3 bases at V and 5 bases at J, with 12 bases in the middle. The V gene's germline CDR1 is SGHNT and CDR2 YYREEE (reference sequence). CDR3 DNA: TGTGCCAGCAGCTCCCGGCAGGGCCACAATGAGCAGTTCTTC. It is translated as CASSSRQGHNEQFF.

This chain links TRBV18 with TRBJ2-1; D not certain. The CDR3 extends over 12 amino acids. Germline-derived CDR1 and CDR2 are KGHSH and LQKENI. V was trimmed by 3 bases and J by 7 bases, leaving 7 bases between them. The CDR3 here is CASSPERNEQFF. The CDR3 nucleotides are TGTGCCAGCTCACCCGAGCGTAATGAGCAGTTCTTC.

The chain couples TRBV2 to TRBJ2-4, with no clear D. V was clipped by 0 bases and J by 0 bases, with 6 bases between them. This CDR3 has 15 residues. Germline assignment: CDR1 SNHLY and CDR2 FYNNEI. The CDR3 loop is CASSEAGPAKNIQYF. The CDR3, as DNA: TGTGCCAGCAGTGAAGCGGGTCCAGCCAAAAACATTCAGTACTTC.

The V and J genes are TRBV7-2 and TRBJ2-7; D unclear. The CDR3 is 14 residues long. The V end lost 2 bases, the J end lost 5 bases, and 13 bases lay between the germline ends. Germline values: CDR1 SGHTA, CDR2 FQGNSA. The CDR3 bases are TGTGCCAGCAGCTTATTCACAGCCCCCGACGAGCAGTACTTC. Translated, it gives CASSLFTAPDEQYF. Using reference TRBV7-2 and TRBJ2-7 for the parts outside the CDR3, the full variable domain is GAGVSQSPSNKVTEKGKDVELRCDPISGHTALYWYRQSLGQGLEFLIYFQGNSAPDKSGLPSDRFSAERTGGSVSTLTIQRTQQEDSAVYLCASSLFTAPDEQYFGPGTRLTVT.